Below, 20 T cell receptor beta chains from the same sample are listed, as sequenced in a study of T-cell memory formation after mild COVID-19. TCRdb called the 5' RACE reads again in MiXCR, with one record for every CDR3 protein. In the table there are 450,000 to 700,000 distinct CDR3 sequences, more than 15% of which are singletons. Specimen: PBMCs or a T cell subset sorted from them (not recorded which). The receptor source for this set is an adult woman who had mild COVID-19 (a few samples of this study predate the infection). Cell type and time point are not known.

In this sample, this clonotype turned up many times. V gene TRBV7-9 combines with J gene TRBJ2-3, with D possibly TRBD2 on 6 matching bases. Per germline, CDR1 SEHNR and CDR2 FQNEAQ (reference sequence). The V end lost 11 bases, the J end lost 6 bases, and 12 bases lay between the germline ends. This CDR3 is built from 11 residues. CDR3 region: CAGEDNDTQYF. The CDR3 bases are TGTGCCGGGGAGGACAATGATACGCAGTATTTT.

This clonotype appeared a few times. This chain uses TRBV20-1 with TRBJ2-1; 11 bases map to TRBD2. The junction had 12 bases not matched to a gene; V was cut back by 5 bases and J by 9 bases. Germline loops: CDR1 DFQATT, CDR2 SNEGSKA (reference sequence). The CDR3 totals 15 residues. The CDR3 bases are TGCAGTGCTTCTCTAGCGGGAGGTGTCCGGAGTGAGCAGTTCTTC. As protein: CSASLAGGVRSEQFF.

The rearrangement links TRBV5-5 to TRBJ2-4, with D perhaps being TRBD1 or TRBD2 (5 bases each). The CDR3 is 14 amino acids. Trimming pared 4 bases from V and 7 bases from J, leaving 15 bases between. Germline V CDR1 and CDR2: SGHKS, YYEKEE (reference sequence). For the CDR3, the DNA is TGTGCCAGCAGCGCCGGGCTAGAGGGGAACATTCAGTACTTC. This encodes CASSAGLEGNIQYF.

The chain joins TRBV3-1 to TRBJ2-7; 9 positions match TRBD1. Germline V gene sequence: CDR1 LGHDT, CDR2 YNNKEL (reference sequence). Trimming at V came to 4 bases and at J to 9 bases, leaving 22 bases not matched to a gene. The CDR3 extends over 18 amino acids. CDR3 sequence: CASSPFPGGGTGRSGQYF. The DNA of the CDR3 is TGTGCCAGCAGCCCTTTCCCCGGCGGCGGGACAGGGAGAAGTGGGCAGTACTTC.

The chain recombines TRBV29-1 with TRBJ2-3; D is perhaps TRBD2 (5 bases). CDR3 size: 15 residues. Germline loops: CDR1 SQVTM, CDR2 ANQGSEA. Trimming shortened V by 1 base and J by 1 base, and 12 bases separated the two germline ends. CDR3 residues: CSVEVTGGRTDTQYF. CDR3 DNA: TGCAGCGTTGAAGTAACGGGCGGGCGCACAGATACGCAGTATTTT.

In this sample, this clonotype turned up many times. This chain links TRBV29-1 with TRBJ2-7, with 8 bases identical to TRBD2. Germline loops: CDR1 SQVTM, CDR2 ANQGSEA. V was pared by 7 bases and J by 2 bases, with 10 bases of the junction left unmatched. The CDR3 is made up of 14 amino acids. The DNA for the CDR3 is TGCAGCGCTGTCCGGGAGGGGGTACCCTACGAGCAGTACTTC. Translating it yields CSAVREGVPYEQYF.

This sequence joins TRBV30 and TRBJ2-5; D unclear. Germline CDR1 and CDR2: GTSNPN and SVGIG (reference sequence). CDR3 size: 14 residues. Trimming took off 0 bases at V and 2 bases at J, with 10 bases between the two ends. CDR3 nucleotides: TGTGCCTGGAGTGTACTGAGCCGACAAGAGACCCAGTACTTC. This encodes CAWSVLSRQETQYF.

The rearrangement uses TRBV5-6 and TRBJ1-4; TRBD1 is a possible D gene (6 bases). This CDR3 spans 14 amino acids. The germline V gene has CDR1 SGHDT and CDR2 YYEEEE. Trimming removed 3 bases at V and 7 bases at J, with 13 bases between. The CDR3 spells CASSSTGLSEKLFF. The CDR3 DNA reads as TGTGCCAGCAGCTCGACAGGTTTGAGTGAAAAACTGTTTTTT.

The chain combines TRBV7-6 with TRBJ1-2; D gene uncertain. Germline V gene data show CDR1 as SGHVS and CDR2 as FNYEAQ. This CDR3 comprises 14 residues. V lost 0 bases, J lost 3 bases, and 8 bases lay in between. CDR3 DNA: TGTGCCAGCAGCTTAGCCGCCGAGCACTATGGCTACACCTTC. Translating gives CASSLAAEHYGYTF.

The V gene is TRBV19, the J gene TRBJ1-1; D is possibly TRBD1 (5 bases). Trimming left V 1 base short and J 3 bases short, with 12 bases between. Germline V CDR1 and CDR2: LNHDA, SQIVND (reference sequence). CDR3 length: 15 amino acids. The CDR3 coding sequence is TGTGCCAGTAGTATAGGAGAGGGAGGGGACACTGAAGCTTTCTTT. It is translated as CASSIGEGGDTEAFF.

This chain connects TRBV15 to TRBJ2-5, with TRBD1 identical over 7 bases. CDR1 and CDR2 from the germline V gene are LNHNV and YYDKDF (reference sequence). V lost 5 bases and J lost 5; bases outside the gene matches: 5. This CDR3 region has 13 residues. This chain's CDR3 is CATSATGRETQYF. CDR3 bases: TGTGCCACCAGCGCGACAGGGCGGGAGACCCAGTACTTC.

This rearrangement joins TRBV7-6 to TRBJ2-1; D not resolved. CDR3 size: 18 residues. Trimming took off 5 bases at V and 0 bases at J, with 20 bases between the two ends. The germline V gene encodes CDR1 SGHVS and CDR2 FNYEAQ. DNA for the CDR3: TGTGCCAGCAGCCTCGTCCTCCGCTCGAAAAGCTCCTACAATGAGCAGTTCTTC. Protein: CASSLVLRSKSSYNEQFF.

V gene TRBV4-1 combines with J gene TRBJ2-2; the match to TRBD2 covers 15 bases. Germline CDR1 MGHRA, CDR2 YSYEKL. CDR3 length: 18 residues. The ends lost 1 base at V and 5 bases at J; junction bases unmatched: 5. The CDR3 region is CASSQGRTSGRGTGELFF. CDR3 DNA: TGCGCCAGCAGCCAAGGTCGGACTAGCGGGAGGGGAACCGGGGAGCTGTTTTTT.

This rearrangement joins TRBV3-1 to TRBJ2-3; 7 bases match TRBD2. This CDR3 is built from 18 residues. V shed 5 bases and J 2 bases; nucleotides not matched to a gene: 16. Germline V CDR1 and CDR2: LGHDT, YNNKEL (reference sequence). This CDR3 reads CASSGFGGEGSPTDTQYF. DNA for the CDR3: TGTGCCAGCAGCGGGTTTGGTGGGGAGGGATCACCCACAGATACGCAGTATTTT.

The gene calls are TRBV7-9 and TRBJ1-5, with D possibly matching TRBD1 (5 bases). The CDR3 is 13 residues long. V was trimmed by 3 bases and J by 7 bases, leaving 10 bases between them. In germline, CDR1 is SEHNR, CDR2 FQNEAQ (reference sequence). The CDR3 coding sequence is TGTGCCAGCAGCTTCGAAGGGGCCCAGCCCCAGCATTTT. Translating it yields CASSFEGAQPQHF.

This chain joins TRBV20-1 and TRBJ1-5, with 9 bases identical to TRBD1. CDR1 is DFQATT, CDR2 SNEGSKA, per germline (reference sequence). CDR3 length: 15 amino acids. Trimming at V came to 3 bases and at J to 4 bases, leaving 7 bases not matched to a gene. This CDR3 is CSASDRTGVNQPQHF. CDR3 nucleotides: TGCAGTGCTAGCGATCGGACAGGGGTAAATCAGCCCCAGCATTTT.

The chain recombines TRBV20-1 with TRBJ2-7; tentative D call: TRBD1 (5 bases). CDR1 and CDR2 (germline): DFQATT, SNEGSKA (reference sequence). Trimming took 0 bases from V and 4 from J, leaving 13 bases between them. This CDR3 contains 14 residues. In nucleotides, the CDR3 is TGCAGTGCTAGAGACCCCAGGGTATCATACGAGCAGTACTTC. This gives the protein CSARDPRVSYEQYF.

In this sample, this clonotype turned up many times. This rearrangement joins TRBV29-1 to TRBJ2-2, with 10 bases fitting TRBD1. The CDR3 runs to 15 residues. Germline CDR1 and CDR2: SQVTM and ANQGSEA. V lost 4 bases and J lost 5; bases outside the gene matches: 7. The CDR3 DNA is TGCAGCGTTGCGACGAGACAGGGGGCGACCGGGGAGCTGTTTTTT. Translating it yields CSVATRQGATGELFF.

The rearrangement links TRBV9 to TRBJ2-5; possibly TRBD2 for D (6 bases). The CDR3 length is 13 residues. V shed 3 bases and J shed 5 bases, with 11 bases lying between them. The germline CDR1 and CDR2 sequences are SGDLS and YYNGEE. CDR3 sequence: CASSGGLIETQYF. DNA for the CDR3: TGTGCCAGCAGCGGGGGACTTATCGAGACCCAGTACTTC.

The chain has TRBV4-2 and TRBJ2-7; TRBD2 matches at 7 bases. The V gene's germline CDR1 is LGHNA and CDR2 YNFKEQ. This CDR3 comprises 19 residues. J gave up 2 bases and V 0 bases, and 16 bases lay outside the gene matches. The CDR3 DNA is TGTGCCAGCAGCCAAGATGGGGCTCCAGGGCTAGCGGCCACCTACGAGCAGTACTTC. This encodes CASSQDGAPGLAATYEQYF.